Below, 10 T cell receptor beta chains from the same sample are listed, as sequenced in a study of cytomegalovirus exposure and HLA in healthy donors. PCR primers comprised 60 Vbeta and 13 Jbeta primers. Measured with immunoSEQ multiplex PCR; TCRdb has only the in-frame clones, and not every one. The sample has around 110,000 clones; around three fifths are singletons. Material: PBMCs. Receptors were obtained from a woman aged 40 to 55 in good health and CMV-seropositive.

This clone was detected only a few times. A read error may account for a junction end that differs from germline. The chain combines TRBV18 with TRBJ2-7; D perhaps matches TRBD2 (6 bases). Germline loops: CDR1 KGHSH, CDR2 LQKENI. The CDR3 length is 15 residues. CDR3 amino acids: CASSRSGDFSHEQYF. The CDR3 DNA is TGTGCCAGCTCACGATCGGGGGATTTCTCCCACGAGCAGTACTTC.

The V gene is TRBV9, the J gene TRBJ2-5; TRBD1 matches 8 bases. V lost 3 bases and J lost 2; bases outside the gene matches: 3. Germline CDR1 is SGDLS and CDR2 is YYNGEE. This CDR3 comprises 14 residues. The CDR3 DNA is TGTGCCAGCAGCGCACGACAGGGGCAAGAGACCCAGTACTTC. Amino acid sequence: CASSARQGQETQYF.

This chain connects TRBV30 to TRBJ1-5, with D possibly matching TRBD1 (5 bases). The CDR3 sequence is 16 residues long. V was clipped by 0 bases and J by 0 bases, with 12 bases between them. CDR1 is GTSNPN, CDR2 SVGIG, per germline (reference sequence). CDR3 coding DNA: TGTGCCTGGAGTGTACGGGGGGGGTTTAGCAATCAGCCCCAGCATTTT. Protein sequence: CAWSVRGGFSNQPQHF.

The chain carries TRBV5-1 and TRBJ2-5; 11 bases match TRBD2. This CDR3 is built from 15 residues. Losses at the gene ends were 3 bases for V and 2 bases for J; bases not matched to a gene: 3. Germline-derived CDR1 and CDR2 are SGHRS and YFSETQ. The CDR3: CASSWGLAEQETQYF. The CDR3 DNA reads TGCGCCAGCAGCTGGGGACTAGCGGAACAAGAGACCCAGTACTTC.

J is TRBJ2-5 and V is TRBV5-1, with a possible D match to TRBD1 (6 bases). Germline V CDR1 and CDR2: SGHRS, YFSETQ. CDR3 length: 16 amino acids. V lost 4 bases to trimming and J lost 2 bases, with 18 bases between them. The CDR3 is CASSGSGGWTQETQYF. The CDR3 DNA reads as TGCGCCAGCAGCGGGTCTGGGGGCTGGACTCAAGAGACCCAGTACTTC.

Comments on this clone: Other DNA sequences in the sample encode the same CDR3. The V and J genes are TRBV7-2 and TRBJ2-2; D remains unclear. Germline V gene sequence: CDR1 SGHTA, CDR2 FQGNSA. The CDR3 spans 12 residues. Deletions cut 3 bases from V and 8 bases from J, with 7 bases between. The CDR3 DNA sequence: TGTGCCAGCAGCTTTTACGGGGGGGAGCTGTTTTTT. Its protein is CASSFYGGELFF.

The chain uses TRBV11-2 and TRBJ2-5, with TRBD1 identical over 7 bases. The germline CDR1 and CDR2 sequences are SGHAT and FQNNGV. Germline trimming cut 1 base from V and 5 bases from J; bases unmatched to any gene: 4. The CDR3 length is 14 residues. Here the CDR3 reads CASSLGQGAETQYF. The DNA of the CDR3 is TGTGCCAGCAGCTTAGGACAGGGAGCGGAGACCCAGTACTTC. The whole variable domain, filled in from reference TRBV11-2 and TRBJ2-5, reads EAGVAQSPRYKIIEKRQSVAFWCNPISGHATLYWYQQILGQGPKLLIQFQNNGVVDDSQLPKDRFSAERLKGVDSTLKIQPAKLEDSAVYLCASSLGQGAETQYFGPGTRLLVL.

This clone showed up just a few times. The CDR3 region has the DNA TGTGCCAGCGCAGGGGGCGATCAGCCCCAGCATTTT. The encoded protein is CASAGGDQPQHF. V gene TRBV6-1 combines with J gene TRBJ1-5, with 8 nucleotides matching TRBD1. This CDR3 region has 12 residues. Unmatched junction bases numbered 2, after V lost 8 bases and J lost 5 bases. Germline loops: CDR1 MNHNS, CDR2 SASEGT.

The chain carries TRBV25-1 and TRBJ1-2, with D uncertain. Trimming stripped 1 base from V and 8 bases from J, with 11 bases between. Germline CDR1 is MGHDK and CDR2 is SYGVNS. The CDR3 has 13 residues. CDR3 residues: CASSELSGEGYTF. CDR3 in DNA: TGTGCCAGCAGTGAATTATCCGGGGAGGGCTACACCTTC.

CDR3 coding DNA: TGTGCCAGCAGCCAAGTTATCCAGGGTTCCTACGAGCAGTACTTC. Its translation is CASSQVIQGSYEQYF. This sequence joins TRBV4-2 and TRBJ2-7; tentatively, D is TRBD1 (5 bases). V was clipped by 1 base and J by 1 base, with 11 bases between them. The germline gives CDR1 LGHNA, CDR2 YNFKEQ. The CDR3 extends over 15 amino acids.